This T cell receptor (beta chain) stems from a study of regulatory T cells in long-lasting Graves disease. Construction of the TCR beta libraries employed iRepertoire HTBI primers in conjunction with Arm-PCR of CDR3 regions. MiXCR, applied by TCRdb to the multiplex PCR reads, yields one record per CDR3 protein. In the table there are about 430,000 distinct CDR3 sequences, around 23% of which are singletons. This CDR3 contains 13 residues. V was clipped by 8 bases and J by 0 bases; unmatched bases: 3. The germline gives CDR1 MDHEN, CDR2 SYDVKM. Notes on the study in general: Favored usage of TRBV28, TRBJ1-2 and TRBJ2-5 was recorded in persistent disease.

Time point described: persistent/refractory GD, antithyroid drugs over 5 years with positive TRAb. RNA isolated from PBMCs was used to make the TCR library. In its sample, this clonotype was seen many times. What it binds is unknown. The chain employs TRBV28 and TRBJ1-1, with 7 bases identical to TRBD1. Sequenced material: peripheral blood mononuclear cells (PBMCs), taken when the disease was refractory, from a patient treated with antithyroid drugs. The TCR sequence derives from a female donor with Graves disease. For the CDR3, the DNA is TGTGCCAGCGACAGGGCCATGAACACTGAAGCTTTCTTT. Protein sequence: CASDRAMNTEAFF.